The 3 T cell receptor beta chains listed next were all sequenced from one sample in a study of blood T cell repertoires in COVID-19. TCRdb keeps only in-frame clones here, not all; method: immunoSEQ multiplex PCR. In the table there are more than 300,000 clones, roughly 90% of which are singletons. The source material was peripheral blood. These receptors were collected from a man aged 18 to 30 who had recovered from COVID-19.

This clone was detected only once. The genes are TRBV6-6 and TRBJ2-1, with D hard to call. The CDR3 length is 13 residues. Trimming took off 4 bases at V and 8 bases at J, with 12 bases between the two ends. Germline-derived CDR1 and CDR2 are MNHNY and SVGAGI (reference sequence). CDR3 coding DNA: TGTGCCAGCAGTTCGAGTCCGGTAGATGAGCAGTTCTTC. Protein: CASSSSPVDEQFF.

This clone was found a few times. The gene calls are TRBV4-1 and TRBJ1-2; 7 positions match TRBD1. CDR1 is MGHRA, CDR2 YSYEKL, per germline. The CDR3 runs 15 residues. The trim removed 0 bases at V and 4 bases at J, leaving 5 bases unmatched. The CDR3 reads CASSQEVGGAYGYTF. The CDR3 nucleotides are TGCGCCAGCAGCCAAGAAGTAGGGGGCGCCTATGGCTACACCTTC.

The chain uses TRBV6-5 and TRBJ2-5; D call uncertain. The CDR3 totals 12 residues. Germline-derived CDR1 and CDR2 are MNHEY and SVGAGI. V was trimmed by 4 bases and J by 5 bases, leaving 8 bases between them. CDR3 in DNA: TGTGCCAGCAGTTTTATCAGGGAGACCCAGTACTTC. Its translation: CASSFIRETQYF.